One sample yielded the 9 T cell receptor beta chains listed below, sequenced in a study of breast tumors, draining lymph nodes, adjacent tissues (dated by TCRdb to the mid-2010s). The method behind the library was multiplex PCR. Sequencing relied on an Illumina HiSeq 2000. The public reads were reanalyzed by TCRdb: fastp trimming at Q25, MiXCR alignment, in-frame beta chains only. One record per CDR3 amino acid sequence lists the most common genes and DNA. The sample has about 300,000 distinct CDR3 sequences on record, around 30% of them singletons. The top ten constitute approximately 1% of the sample. Lymph node samples came from the axillary draining lymph nodes of breast cancer patients. Sequenced: axillary lymph node tissue. These TCRs come from a female donor with breast cancer. Some clones in this sample may be carry-over from other donors' samples.

This clonotype was detected many times. The V gene is TRBV20-1, the J gene TRBJ2-7; 11 bases line up with TRBD2. The CDR3 totals 17 residues. Trimming at V came to 4 bases and at J to 6 bases, leaving 17 bases not matched to a gene. Germline assignment: CDR1 DFQATT and CDR2 SNEGSKA (reference sequence). CDR3 DNA sequence: TGCAGTGCTAACATCCCCTTAGCGGGAGGGCCTTCTGCCGAGCAGTACTTC. Residues: CSANIPLAGGPSAEQYF.

A note on this clonotype: An end of the junction does not agree with germline; a read error may underlie this. J is TRBJ2-7 and V is TRBV29-1; the match to TRBD2 covers 9 bases. The CDR3 is made up of 14 amino acids. CDR1 is SQVTM, CDR2 ANQGSEA, per germline. CDR3 bases: TGCAGCGTCAAGACTAGCGGAGGCGAATACGAGCAGTACTTT. Its translation is CSVKTSGGEYEQYF.

This clonotype was seen repeatedly, ten times or more. The V gene is TRBV7-8, the J gene TRBJ2-7, with 8 bases that match TRBD2. Unmatched junction bases numbered 11, after V lost 5 bases and J lost 5 bases. CDR1 and CDR2 from the germline V gene are SGHVS and FQNEAQ. The CDR3 has 15 amino acids. Written as DNA, the CDR3 is TGTGCCAGCAGCGCCCTGGCGGGAGGAGGCCACGAGCAGTACTTC. This sequence encodes CASSALAGGGHEQYF.

The CDR3 DNA reads TGTGCCAGCACGGGACTACCAAACACCGGGGAGCTGTTTTTT. The encoded protein is CASTGLPNTGELFF. The chain recombines TRBV27 with TRBJ2-2; TRBD2 aligns across 7 bases. Germline lookup yields CDR1 MNHEY and CDR2 SMNVEV (reference sequence). Trimming took 7 bases from V and 2 from J; bases not matched to a gene: 4. The CDR3 spans 14 residues.

In this sample, this clonotype turned up many times. V and J are TRBV15 and TRBJ2-1, with a weak D call TRBD2 (5 bases). The CDR3 spans 15 residues. Per the germline V gene, CDR1 is LNHNV and CDR2 is YYDKDF (reference sequence). The V end was cut by 4 bases, the J end by 3 bases, with 13 bases between. CDR3 protein: CATSTGVGVYNEQFF. The DNA for the CDR3 is TGTGCCACCAGCACCGGTGTCGGGGTCTACAATGAGCAGTTCTTC.

The gene calls are TRBV7-9 and TRBJ2-2, with TRBD2 matching over 14 bases. Trimming at V came to 5 bases and at J to 4 bases, leaving 9 bases not matched to a gene. The CDR3 is 18 residues long. In germline, CDR1 is SEHNR, CDR2 FQNEAQ (reference sequence). The CDR3 coding sequence is TGTGCCAGCAGCCCGGGACTAGCGGGAGTAGGGGGCACCGGGGAGCTGTTTTTT. Protein: CASSPGLAGVGGTGELFF. Drawing the rest from reference TRBV7-9 and TRBJ2-2, the complete variable domain is DTGVSQNPRHKITKRGQNVTFRCDPISEHNRLYWYRQTLGQGPEFLTYFQNEAQLEKSRLLSDRFSAERPKGSFSTLEIQRTEQGDSAMYLCASSPGLAGVGGTGELFFGEGSRLTVL.

There are many counts of this clonotype. The chain couples TRBV7-6 to TRBJ2-1, with D maybe TRBD2 (5 bases). Germline V gives CDR1 SGHVS, CDR2 FNYEAQ. V was shortened by 1 base and J by 9 bases, with 16 bases between the two germline ends. The CDR3 is 15 residues long. The CDR3, as DNA: TGTGCCAGCAGCTTAGGGTCTACTAGTGGCGGTGAGCAGTTCTTC. Amino acid sequence: CASSLGSTSGGEQFF.

Remarks on this clonotype: A much larger clonotype is one base distant, so this may be a read error. The chain joins TRBV5-8 to TRBJ2-1; TRBD2 matches 7 bases. Losses at the gene ends were 3 bases for V and 6 bases for J; bases not matched to a gene: 6. CDR1 is SGHTS, CDR2 YDEGEE, per germline. This CDR3 has 14 residues. DNA for the CDR3: TGTGCCAGCAGCTCGGGAGCGGGGATCAATGAGCAGTTCTTC. It specifies CASSSGAGINEQFF.

Comment on this clonotype: This may come from a read error, since a much larger clone is one base off. This chain links TRBV4-2 with TRBJ2-2; TRBD1 or TRBD2 may be the D gene (5 bases each). V lost 0 bases to trimming and J lost 1 base, with 9 bases between them. Per the germline V gene, CDR1 is LGHNA and CDR2 is YNFKEQ. CDR3 length equals 16 residues. CDR3 protein: CASSQDRGKNTGELFF. CDR3 DNA: TGTGCCAGCAGCCAAGATCGGGGCAAGAACACCGGGGAGCTGTTTTTT.